The 30 T cell receptor beta chains below come from one sample, sequenced in a study of T cell responses to AZD1222 COVID-19 vaccine. Produced via immunoSEQ multiplex PCR; TCRdb's table is partial and in-frame only. The data show 150,000 or so clones, around 90% seen once. This specimen was peripheral blood, taken on day 0 of AZD1222 vaccination. All receptors derive from an adult in good health.

This chain connects TRBV5-1 to TRBJ2-1; D not certain. V lost 0 bases and J 8 bases, leaving 12 bases between the germline ends. In germline, CDR1 is SGHRS, CDR2 YFSETQ. This CDR3 region has 14 residues. The CDR3 DNA reads TGCGCCAGCAGCTTGGTGCGTACCTCAGATGAGCAGTTCTTC. Protein product: CASSLVRTSDEQFF.

The rearrangement joins TRBV18 to TRBJ2-6; D unclear. This CDR3 comprises 13 residues. The V gene's germline CDR1 is KGHSH and CDR2 LQKENI. Trimming took 3 bases from V and 6 from J, leaving 6 bases between them. The CDR3 region is CASSPPVANVLTF. CDR3 coding DNA: TGTGCCAGCTCACCCCCGGTGGCCAACGTCCTGACTTTC.

The chain has TRBV11-2 and TRBJ2-7; D is ambiguous. CDR3 length equals 15 residues. Per germline, CDR1 SGHAT and CDR2 FQNNGV. V was trimmed by 1 base and J by 3 bases, leaving 13 bases between them. This chain's CDR3 is CASSLVIGKGYEQYF. The CDR3 DNA is TGTGCCAGCAGCTTAGTCATAGGGAAGGGCTACGAGCAGTACTTC.

The chain employs TRBV7-2 and TRBJ1-5, with no clear D. CDR3 length: 14 residues. Trimming took 4 bases from V and 6 from J, leaving 13 bases between them. Germline V gene sequence: CDR1 SGHTA, CDR2 FQGNSA. Written as DNA, the CDR3 is TGTGCCAGCAGCTCTCAGGCGGGGTTTCAGCCCCAGCATTTT. Its translation: CASSSQAGFQPQHF.

The V and J genes are TRBV11-1 and TRBJ2-5; tentatively, D is TRBD1 (6 bases). Germline CDR1 SGHAT, CDR2 FQDESV (reference sequence). The V end lost 2 bases, the J end lost 7 bases, and 11 bases lay between the germline ends. This CDR3 comprises 13 residues. The chain's CDR3 is CASSLSGAGTQYF. CDR3 nucleotide sequence: TGTGCCAGCAGCTTATCAGGGGCAGGGACCCAGTACTTC.

The V gene is TRBV7-2, the J gene TRBJ1-3, with D unresolved. Germline V gene data show CDR1 as SGHTA and CDR2 as FQGNSA. CDR3 size: 13 residues. Between the trimmed V and J ends, which lost 4 bases and 4 bases, there was a span of 8 bases. The CDR3 here is CASSSTIGNTIYF. CDR3 DNA sequence: TGTGCCAGCAGCTCAACCATCGGAAACACCATATATTTT.

The rearrangement uses TRBV7-9 and TRBJ2-6; D possibly matches TRBD1 or TRBD2 (5 bases each). The CDR3 consists of 15 residues. Trimming pared 1 base from V and 2 bases from J, leaving 6 bases between. Germline-derived CDR1 and CDR2 are SEHNR and FQNEAQ (reference sequence). DNA for the CDR3: TGTGCCAGCAGCTTAGTGGGGGCTGGGGCCAACGTCCTGACTTTC. Translated: CASSLVGAGANVLTF.

The rearrangement joins TRBV19 to TRBJ1-5; D is unresolved. Trimming took off 1 base at V and 6 bases at J, with 7 bases between the two ends. The CDR3 is 13 residues long. Germline CDR1 LNHDA, CDR2 SQIVND (reference sequence). As DNA, the CDR3 is TGTGCCAGTAGTATAGGGGATGTTCAGCCCCAGCATTTT. This sequence encodes CASSIGDVQPQHF. Supplemented by reference TRBV19 and TRBJ1-5, the full variable domain reads DGGITQSPKYLFRKEGQNVTLSCEQNLNHDAMYWYRQDPGQGLRLIYYSQIVNDFQKGDIAEGYSVSREKKESFPLTVTSAQKNPTAFYLCASSIGDVQPQHFGDGTRLSIL.

Written as DNA, the CDR3 is TGTGCCAGCTCGCAGGACAGGTCGAACACTGAAGCTTTCTTT. It translates to CASSQDRSNTEAFF. The chain recombines TRBV18 with TRBJ1-1; 7 nucleotides align to TRBD1. J lost 1 base, V lost 6 bases, and 5 bases had no gene match. The CDR3 loop spans 14 amino acids. CDR1 and CDR2 (germline): KGHSH, LQKENI.

The chain is built from TRBV2 and TRBJ2-2; 7 nucleotides align to TRBD1. V gave up 2 bases and J gave up 7 bases; unmatched junction bases: 10. Germline CDR1 is SNHLY and CDR2 is FYNNEI. CDR3 length: 16 residues. CDR3 sequence (DNA): TGTGCCAGCAGTGAATACAGGGACAGTTTAATCGGGGAGCTGTTTTTT. Translation: CASSEYRDSLIGELFF.

V and J are TRBV5-1 and TRBJ2-7; D is unresolved. V lost 1 base and J 0 bases, leaving 5 bases between the germline ends. There are 13 residues in the CDR3. Looked up from germline, CDR1 is SGHRS and CDR2 is YFSETQ. The CDR3, as DNA: TGCGCCAGCAGCTTGCTTAGCTCCTACGAGCAGTACTTC. Its translation: CASSLLSSYEQYF.

The CDR3 DNA is TGTGCCTGGACCAATAATAACTATGGCTACACCTTC. The encoded protein is CAWTNNNYGYTF. The chain carries TRBV30 and TRBJ1-2; D remains unclear. Germline values: CDR1 GTSNPN, CDR2 SVGIG (reference sequence). Trimming pared 4 bases from V and 1 base from J, leaving 7 bases between. The CDR3 extends over 12 amino acids.

V is TRBV3-1 (or the pseudogene TRBV3-2) and J is TRBJ2-3; D might be TRBD2 (5 bases). The V and J ends lost 1 base and 1 base respectively, with 15 bases between them. The CDR3 loop spans 17 amino acids. CDR1 is LGHDT, CDR2 YNNKEL, per germline (reference sequence). The CDR3 spells CASSQGGSARGTDTQYF. DNA for the CDR3: TGTGCCAGCAGCCAAGGAGGGAGCGCCCGAGGCACAGATACGCAGTATTTT.

This clone appeared a single time. The rearrangement joins TRBV4-2 to TRBJ1-2, with 10 bases matching TRBD1. After removal of 3 bases from V and 8 bases from J, the junction contained 12 bases not matched to a gene. Germline CDR1 reads LGHNA; CDR2 reads YNFKEQ. The CDR3 consists of 16 residues. The chain's CDR3 is CASSHGTGDGSKGYTF. The CDR3 DNA follows: TGTGCCAGCAGCCACGGGACAGGGGACGGTTCTAAAGGCTACACCTTC.

The chain links TRBV11-1 to TRBJ2-1; no firm D call. CDR1 is SGHAT and CDR2 is FQDESV in the germline V gene (reference sequence). V gave up 5 bases and J gave up 12 bases, with 17 bases separating them. This CDR3 is built from 13 residues. In DNA, the CDR3 is TGTGCCAGCAGCCCTTTTACCGCCCGAGGGCAGTTCTTC. Translating gives CASSPFTARGQFF. The full variable domain, with the rest looked up from reference TRBV11-1 and TRBJ2-1, is EAEVAQSPRYKITEKSQAVAFWCDPISGHATLYWYRQILGQGPELLVQFQDESVVDDSQLPKDRFSAERLKGVDSTLKIQPAELGDSAMYLCASSPFTARGQFFGPGTRLTVL.

This clone has only a few counts. The chain couples TRBV5-4 to TRBJ1-6, with a tentative D call TRBD1 (5 bases). V was clipped by 2 bases and J by 6 bases, with 12 bases between them. The CDR3 spans 15 residues. Germline V CDR1 and CDR2: SGHNT, YYREEE (reference sequence). CDR3 nucleotide sequence: TGTGCCAGCAGCTTACGCGGGGGGTTTAATTCACCCCTCCACTTT. Encoded protein: CASSLRGGFNSPLHF.

The chain is built from TRBV4-1 and TRBJ1-4; tentative D call: TRBD1 (5 bases). Germline V gene sequence: CDR1 MGHRA, CDR2 YSYEKL. The V gene lost 0 bases and the J gene lost 6 bases, with 14 bases spanning the gap. This CDR3 contains 16 residues. CDR3 coding DNA: TGCGCCAGCAGCCAAGATTTCGAAACAGGATATGAAAAACTGTTTTTT. It specifies CASSQDFETGYEKLFF.

The J gene is TRBJ2-5, the V gene TRBV5-1; TRBD1 is a possible D gene (6 bases). The CDR3 extends over 15 amino acids. Germline lookup yields CDR1 SGHRS and CDR2 YFSETQ. V gave up 2 bases and J gave up 1 base, with 12 bases separating them. The CDR3 here is CASSFAGDPQETQYF. The CDR3 DNA is TGCGCCAGCAGCTTCGCAGGGGATCCCCAAGAGACCCAGTACTTC.

The chain has TRBV7-2 and TRBJ2-1, with TRBD2 identical over 12 bases. The CDR3 sequence is 16 residues long. Germline assignment: CDR1 SGHTA and CDR2 FQGNSA. V gave up 5 bases and J gave up 7 bases; unmatched junction bases: 9. The CDR3 loop reads CASSTPSGGVGNEQFF. The CDR3 DNA is TGTGCCAGCAGCACCCCTAGCGGGGGGGTAGGGAATGAGCAGTTCTTC.

The chain is built from TRBV7-8 and TRBJ1-6; 8 bases fit TRBD1. Germline assignment: CDR1 SGHVS and CDR2 FQNEAQ. This CDR3 has 15 residues. With V trimmed by 1 base and J by 10 bases, 6 bases remained unmatched. CDR3 coding DNA: TGTGCCAGCAGCTTAGTTACAGGGGGAGGGTCACCCCTCCACTTT. This sequence encodes CASSLVTGGGSPLHF.

The chain employs TRBV13 and TRBJ2-6, with D possibly being TRBD1 (6 bases). The CDR3 runs 14 residues. Trimming stripped 7 bases from V and 3 bases from J, with 10 bases between. Looked up from germline, CDR1 is PRHDT and CDR2 is FYEKMQ (reference sequence). The CDR3 region is CASIPGVGANVLTF. The CDR3, as DNA: TGTGCCAGCATCCCAGGGGTTGGGGCCAACGTCCTGACTTTC.

This chain uses TRBV6-5 with TRBJ2-5; maybe TRBD2 (6 bases). Germline V lookup: CDR1 MNHEY, CDR2 SVGAGI. V lost 0 bases to trimming and J lost 5 bases, with 16 bases between them. This CDR3 has 16 amino acids. Here the CDR3 reads CASSYSMGGRQETQYF. The CDR3 nucleotides read TGTGCCAGCAGTTACTCGATGGGGGGAAGACAGGAGACCCAGTACTTC.

J is TRBJ1-5 and V is TRBV4-2; possible D gene TRBD1, 6 bases. The CDR3 length is 17 residues. V was clipped by 3 bases and J by 1 base, with 16 bases between them. Germline assignment: CDR1 LGHNA and CDR2 YNFKEQ. The CDR3 DNA follows: TGTGCCAGCAGCCAGGTATACAGGGCCCAGAGCAATCAGCCCCAGCATTTT. Its translation is CASSQVYRAQSNQPQHF.

This chain links TRBV3-1 (or the pseudogene TRBV3-2) with TRBJ1-4; D gene ambiguous. The CDR3 totals 16 residues. V was trimmed by 1 base and J by 3 bases, leaving 12 bases between them. In germline, CDR1 is LGHDT, CDR2 YNNKEL (reference sequence). CDR3 region: CASSQGEIGSNEKLFF. The DNA of the CDR3 is TGTGCCAGCAGCCAAGGGGAAATTGGGTCTAATGAAAAACTGTTTTTT.

The chain uses TRBV18 and TRBJ2-3; either TRBD1 or TRBD2 may supply D (5 bases each). There are 15 residues in the CDR3. V was pared by 0 bases and J by 2 bases, with 9 bases between. Germline V gives CDR1 KGHSH, CDR2 LQKENI. The CDR3 sequence: CASSPPRGFTDTQYF. As DNA, the CDR3 is TGTGCCAGCTCACCACCGAGGGGCTTCACAGATACGCAGTATTTT. Supplemented by reference TRBV18 and TRBJ2-3, the full variable domain reads NAGVMQNPRHLVRRRGQEARLRCSPMKGHSHVYWYRQLPEEGLKFMVYLQKENIIDESGMPKERFSAEFPKEGPSILRIQQVVRGDSAAYFCASSPPRGFTDTQYFGPGTRLTVL.

This chain connects TRBV2 to TRBJ2-7; possibly TRBD1 or TRBD2 for D (6 bases each). The CDR3 runs 14 residues. CDR1 is SNHLY and CDR2 is FYNNEI in the germline V gene. Trimming took 1 base from V and 5 from J, leaving 12 bases between them. CDR3 DNA: TGTGCCAGCAGTGAAGACAGGGAGGTCGACGAGCAGTACTTC. This translates into CASSEDREVDEQYF.

The CDR3 DNA follows: TGTGCCAGCAGCTTAGGGAGGGGGCCCTATGGCTACACCTTC. As protein: CASSLGRGPYGYTF. The rearrangement joins TRBV11-2 to TRBJ1-2; 7 positions agree with TRBD1. V dropped 1 base and J dropped 4; count of bases not matched to a gene: 3. The CDR3 contains 14 residues. Germline V lookup: CDR1 SGHAT, CDR2 FQNNGV.

V usage is TRBV5-4 and J usage is TRBJ2-2; 11 bases fit TRBD2. The CDR3 length is 15 residues. Germline CDR1 is SGHNT and CDR2 is YYREEE (reference sequence). J lost 4 bases, V lost 4 bases, and 3 bases had no gene match. The CDR3 spells CASSGLAGGTGELFF. The DNA of the CDR3 is TGTGCCAGCAGCGGGCTAGCGGGGGGCACCGGGGAGCTGTTTTTT. Full variable domain (missing parts from reference TRBV5-4 and TRBJ2-2): ETGVTQSPTHLIKTRGQQVTLRCSSQSGHNTVSWYQQALGQGPQFIFQYYREEENGRGNFPPRFSGLQFPNYSSELNVNALELDDSALYLCASSGLAGGTGELFFGEGSRLTVL.

The chain couples TRBV7-8 to TRBJ1-6, with TRBD1 as a possible D gene (6 bases). Trimming removed 2 bases at V and 0 bases at J, with 11 bases between. The CDR3 spans 17 residues. The V gene's germline CDR1 is SGHVS and CDR2 FQNEAQ. The CDR3 coding sequence is TGTGCCAGCAGCTTACGAACAGGGAGCTCCTATAATTCACCCCTCCACTTT. Its translation is CASSLRTGSSYNSPLHF.

The chain has TRBV3-1 (or the pseudogene TRBV3-2) and TRBJ1-2, with 8 bases identical to TRBD1. Looked up from germline, CDR1 is LGHDT and CDR2 is YNNKEL (reference sequence). V lost 2 bases, J lost 3 bases, and 5 bases stayed unmatched. This CDR3 is 15 amino acids long. The CDR3 DNA follows: TGTGCCAGCAGCCAACGGCAGGGGGCAGACTATGGCTACACCTTC. Amino acid sequence: CASSQRQGADYGYTF.